What follows describes a single T cell receptor (beta chain). V shed 5 bases, J shed 9 bases, and the junction held 8 bases outside the gene matches. In germline, CDR1 is MDHEN, CDR2 SYDVKM. The CDR3 consists of 13 residues. The data were obtained in a study of shared T cell receptors in the human thymus. Sequencing used immunoSEQ multiplex PCR; TCRdb keeps in-frame clones, though not all of them. The profile covers about 660,000 clones, with roughly 90% appearing a single time and about 0.01% taken by the ten largest. In addition, the sample was reused for a study of human thymus T cells.

Sequencing input: thymocytes. V gene TRBV28 combines with J gene TRBJ2-3; TRBD2 matches at 7 bases. The sequence derives from a boy under two years old with a congenital heart defect. The CDR3 coding sequence is TGTGCCAGCAGTCCCCCGGGGGGTTGGACGCAGTATTTT. Translating it yields CASSPPGGWTQYF.